Presented here are 5 T cell receptor beta chains from one specimen sequenced in a study of CD8 T cells in Susac syndrome. Random hexamers served to reverse transcribe roughly 0.45 to 1 ug RNA. Using its own MiXCR run on the immunoSEQ multiplex PCR reads, TCRdb lists one record per CDR3 protein. In the table there are some 400,000 distinct CDR3 sequences, approximately 85% of which are singletons. What was sequenced was CD8+ T cells from PBMCs. The receptors were gathered from a human donor with multiple sclerosis.

V is TRBV6-1 and J is TRBJ2-5; TRBD2 is a possible D gene (5 bases). The V and J ends lost 8 bases and 6 bases respectively, with 19 bases between them. Germline loops: CDR1 MNHNS, CDR2 SASEGT. The CDR3 covers 14 residues. This CDR3 reads CASETIRTPKTQYF. Written as DNA, the CDR3 is TGTGCCAGCGAGACTATACGTACCCCGAAGACCCAGTACTTC.

This chain joins TRBV2 and TRBJ2-7; D uncertain. V lost 7 bases to trimming and J lost 3 bases, with 13 bases between them. Germline values: CDR1 SNHLY, CDR2 FYNNEI. The CDR3 has 13 amino acids. The CDR3 protein is CASNPLVGYEQYF. The DNA of the CDR3 is TGTGCCAGCAACCCCCTGGTAGGCTACGAGCAGTACTTC. The variable domain in full, with the rest retrieved from reference TRBV2 and TRBJ2-7, is EPEVTQTPSHQVTQMGQEVILRCVPISNHLYFYWYRQILGQKVEFLVSFYNNEISEKSEIFDDQFSVERPDGSNFTLKIRSTKLEDSAMYFCASNPLVGYEQYFGPGTRLTVT.

This chain links TRBV5-5 with TRBJ1-1; D not certain. Germline CDR1 is SGHKS and CDR2 is YYEKEE (reference sequence). With 0 bases removed from V and 0 bases from J, the gap between germline ends came to 9 bases. This CDR3 is 15 amino acids long. CDR3 DNA: TGTGCCAGCAGCTTGGCCCCAGGCATGAACACTGAAGCTTTCTTT. Amino acid sequence: CASSLAPGMNTEAFF. The full variable domain, in which reference TRBV5-5 and TRBJ1-1 provide the parts outside the CDR3, is DAGVTQSPTHLIKTRGQQVTLRCSPISGHKSVSWYQQVLGQGPQFIFQYYEKEERGRGNFPDRFSARQFPNYSSELNVNALLLGDSALYLCASSLAPGMNTEAFFGQGTRLTVV.

This chain connects TRBV27 to TRBJ2-7, with TRBD2 matching over 8 bases. This CDR3 has 15 amino acids. Per germline, CDR1 MNHEY and CDR2 SMNVEV (reference sequence). The V segment lost 2 bases and the J segment 5 bases; nucleotides outside the gene matches: 8. CDR3 region: CASSLRSGSLDEQYF. CDR3 DNA sequence: TGTGCCAGCAGTTTAAGGAGCGGGAGCTTAGACGAGCAGTACTTC.

The chain is built from TRBV4-1 and TRBJ2-5; possible D gene TRBD1, 5 bases. The V end was cut by 0 bases, the J end by 3 bases, with 8 bases between. This CDR3 is built from 14 residues. Germline V lookup: CDR1 MGHRA, CDR2 YSYEKL. Here the CDR3 DNA reads TGCGCCAGCAGCCAAGATCAAGGGGAAGAGACCCAGTACTTC. The encoded protein is CASSQDQGEETQYF.